The 3 T cell receptor beta chains below all came from one sample that was sequenced in a study of monozygotic twins with inflammatory bowel disease. TCRdb reprocessed the 5' RACE reads, keeping one entry per CDR3 protein, no DNA. In all, the sample yields over 150,000 distinct CDR3 sequences. Sequenced: blood. These receptors originate from a human donor with ulcerative colitis or Crohn's disease, or a healthy co-twin of an affected twin (not recorded which).

The rearrangement joins TRBV4-2 to TRBJ2-1; checking the TCRdb D call of TRBD2 is not possible without DNA. The CDR3 covers 17 residues. Germline CDR1 and CDR2: LGHNA and YNFKEQ. CDR3 amino acids: CASSLGLAGGSYNEQFF.

This chain links TRBV20-1 with TRBJ2-7; without DNA, the TCRdb call of TRBD1 cannot be checked. Looked up from germline, CDR1 is DFQATT and CDR2 is SNEGSKA (reference sequence). There are 14 residues in the CDR3. The CDR3 sequence: CSARGTGGNYEQYF.

V is TRBV19 and J is TRBJ1-1. Germline lookup yields CDR1 LNHDA and CDR2 SQIVND (reference sequence). The CDR3 consists of 15 residues. CDR3 loop: CASSSRSKMNTEAFF. The full variable domain, completed using reference TRBV19 and TRBJ1-1, is DGGITQSPKYLFRKEGQNVTLSCEQNLNHDAMYWYRQDPGQGLRLIYYSQIVNDFQKGDIAEGYSVSREKKESFPLTVTSAQKNPTAFYLCASSSRSKMNTEAFFGQGTRLTVV.